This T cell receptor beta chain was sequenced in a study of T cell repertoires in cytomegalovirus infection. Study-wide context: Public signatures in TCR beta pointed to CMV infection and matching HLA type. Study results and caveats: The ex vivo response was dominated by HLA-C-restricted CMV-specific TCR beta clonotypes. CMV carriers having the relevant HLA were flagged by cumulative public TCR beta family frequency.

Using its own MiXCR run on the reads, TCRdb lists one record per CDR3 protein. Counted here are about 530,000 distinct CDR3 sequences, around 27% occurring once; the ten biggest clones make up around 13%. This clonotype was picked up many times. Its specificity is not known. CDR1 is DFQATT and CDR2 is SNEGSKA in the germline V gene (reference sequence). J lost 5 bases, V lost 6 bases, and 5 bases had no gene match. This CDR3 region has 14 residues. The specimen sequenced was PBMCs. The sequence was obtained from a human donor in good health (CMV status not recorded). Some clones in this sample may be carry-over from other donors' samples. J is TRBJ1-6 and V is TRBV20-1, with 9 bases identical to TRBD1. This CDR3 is CSAWGQGNNSPLHF. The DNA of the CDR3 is TGCAGTGCCTGGGGACAGGGAAATAATTCACCCCTCCACTTT.